The rows below give T cell receptor beta chains drawn from one sample of a study of blood T cell repertoires in COVID-19. Assay used: immunoSEQ multiplex PCR; TCRdb lists only in-frame clones, some missing. The sample includes approximately 180,000 clones, 76% of them seen just once. The sample consisted of PBMCs or T cells enriched from blood (not recorded which). The receptors derive from a woman aged 45-60 years with acute COVID-19. CDR3s include the opening cysteine and the closing phenylalanine or tryptophan. A D gene is named only where the DNA matches it firmly. Clone size is shown for a subset of rows, as once, few, many or a class of expanded clone.

J: TRBJ2-1; size: NA; D: TRBD2; V: TRBV6-6; CDR3: CASSSRLAPYNEQFF; DNA: TGTGCCAGCAGCTCCCGACTAGCGCCTTACAATGAGCAGTTCTTC
J: TRBJ1-4; size: NA; D: NA; V: TRBV18; CDR3: CASSPRAPGRGAEEKLFF; DNA: TGTGCCAGCTCACCAAGAGCCCCAGGACGGGGGGCCGAGGAAAAACTGTTTTTT
J: TRBJ2-6; size: NA; D: TRBD1; V: TRBV27; CDR3: CASSWEGTGAGANVLTF; DNA: TGTGCCAGCAGTTGGGAAGGGACAGGGGCTGGGGCCAACGTCCTGACTTTC
J: TRBJ1-4; size: once; D: NA; V: TRBV18; CDR3: CASSLSRTNEKLFF; DNA: TGTGCCAGCTCACTCTCAAGGACAAATGAAAAACTGTTTTTT
J: TRBJ1-1; size: NA; D: NA; V: TRBV5-1; CDR3: CASSLAQGQQDGENTEAFF; DNA: TGCGCCAGCAGCTTGGCCCAGGGCCAGCAGGACGGAGAGAACACTGAAGCTTTCTTT
J: TRBJ1-4; size: NA; D: NA; V: TRBV14; CDR3: CASSRTQGRANEKLFF; DNA: TGTGCCAGCAGCCGCACCCAGGGGAGGGCTAATGAAAAACTGTTTTTT
J: TRBJ2-1; size: NA; D: TRBD1; V: TRBV25-1; CDR3: CASRSQRDRGPNEQFF; DNA: TGTGCCAGCAGAAGCCAGAGGGACAGGGGGCCCAATGAGCAGTTCTTC
J: TRBJ1-2; size: few; D: TRBD1; V: TRBV7-2; CDR3: CASSIGQGGNYGYTF; DNA: TGTGCCAGCAGCATCGGACAGGGAGGGAACTATGGCTACACCTTC
J: TRBJ2-2; size: NA; D: TRBD1; V: TRBV11-2; CDR3: CASISRDRGSGELFF; DNA: TGTGCCAGCATCTCCAGAGACAGGGGATCCGGGGAGCTGTTTTTT
J: TRBJ1-1; size: NA; D: NA; V: TRBV20-1; CDR3: CSASPVNTEAFF; DNA: TGCAGTGCTAGTCCAGTGAACACTGAAGCTTTCTTT
J: TRBJ1-5; size: NA; D: NA; V: TRBV7-9; CDR3: CASSSRQAGEPQHF; DNA: TGTGCCAGCAGCTCCAGACAGGCCGGGGAGCCCCAGCATTTT
J: TRBJ1-5; size: few; D: TRBD1; V: TRBV3-1/TRBV3-2; CDR3: CASSQGDRGRQPQHF; DNA: TGTGCCAGCAGCCAGGGGGACAGGGGACGGCAGCCCCAGCATTTT
J: TRBJ1-1; size: NA; D: NA; V: TRBV14; CDR3: CASSPLWNTEAFF; DNA: TGTGCCAGCAGCCCCTTATGGAACACTGAAGCTTTCTTT
J: TRBJ1-5; size: NA; D: TRBD1; V: TRBV28; CDR3: CASRDPGTGGFSNQPQHF; DNA: TGTGCCAGCAGGGATCCCGGGACAGGGGGTTTTAGCAATCAGCCCCAGCATTTT
J: TRBJ1-2; size: few; D: TRBD1; V: TRBV13; CDR3: CASKGQGDYGYTF; DNA: TGTGCCAGCAAGGGACAGGGGGACTATGGCTACACCTTC
J: TRBJ2-5; size: NA; D: NA; V: TRBV29-1; CDR3: CSVNTRRLGRETQYF; DNA: TGCAGCGTAAACACCCGCCGTTTAGGGAGGGAGACCCAGTACTTC
J: TRBJ2-1; size: NA; D: TRBD2; V: TRBV3-1/TRBV3-2; CDR3: CASSQRSGGFSYNEQFF; DNA: TGTGCCAGCAGCCAGAGGAGCGGGGGGTTCTCCTACAATGAGCAGTTCTTC
J: TRBJ1-1; size: NA; D: TRBD1; V: TRBV11-3; CDR3: CASSYRGWTEAFF; DNA: TGTGCCAGCAGTTACAGGGGATGGACTGAAGCTTTCTTT
J: TRBJ1-1; size: NA; D: TRBD1; V: TRBV28; CDR3: CASSLVTRGLDRAGTEAFF; DNA: TGTGCCAGCAGCCTAGTTACCAGGGGGTTGGACAGGGCGGGCACTGAAGCTTTCTTT
J: TRBJ1-2; size: NA; D: NA; V: TRBV6-1; CDR3: CASSESGGLYGYTF; DNA: TGTGCCAGCAGTGAAAGTGGAGGGCTCTATGGCTACACCTTC
J: TRBJ2-3; size: NA; D: NA; V: TRBV7-3; CDR3: CASSLAGLDTQYF; DNA: TGTGCCAGCAGCTTAGCGGGGTTAGATACGCAGTATTTT
J: TRBJ1-4; size: NA; D: TRBD1; V: TRBV28; CDR3: CASNHGQGRDSGKLFF; DNA: TGTGCCAGCAACCATGGACAGGGGAGGGATAGTGGAAAACTGTTTTTT
J: TRBJ1-1; size: once; D: NA; V: TRBV6-5; CDR3: CASSYGGRVGTEAFF; DNA: TGTGCCAGCAGTTACGGGGGCAGGGTGGGCACTGAAGCTTTCTTT
J: TRBJ1-3; size: NA; D: TRBD1; V: TRBV3-1/TRBV3-2; CDR3: CASSPTGFRPGNTIYF; DNA: TGTGCCAGCAGCCCGACAGGGTTCAGACCCGGAAACACCATATATTTT
J: TRBJ1-4; size: NA; D: TRBD1; V: TRBV2; CDR3: CASSSSARGMDEKLFF; DNA: TGTGCCAGCAGTTCTTCCGCCAGGGGGATGGATGAAAAACTGTTTTTT
J: TRBJ2-1; size: once; D: TRBD2; V: TRBV29-1; CDR3: CSATSGTSAHNEQFF; DNA: TGCAGCGCCACGAGTGGGACTAGCGCCCACAATGAGCAGTTCTTC
J: TRBJ2-5; size: NA; D: NA; V: TRBV9; CDR3: CASSVEERAQETQYF; DNA: TGTGCCAGCAGCGTAGAAGAACGCGCCCAAGAGACCCAGTACTTC
J: TRBJ2-5; size: NA; D: TRBD2; V: TRBV2; CDR3: CARGGQETQYF; DNA: TGTGCCCGCGGGGGCCAAGAGACCCAGTACTTC
J: TRBJ2-5; size: few; D: NA; V: TRBV27; CDR3: CASSPESYF; DNA: TGTGCCAGCAGTCCGGAGTCGTACTTC
J: TRBJ1-2; size: once; D: NA; V: TRBV7-2; CDR3: CASSRSTTGNYGYTF; DNA: TGTGCCAGCAGCCGTTCCACGACAGGAAACTATGGCTACACCTTC